This T cell receptor beta chain is drawn from a study of CXCR3-negative and CXCR3-positive naive CD8 T cells. Overall study results and limits: Diversity ran similarly high across both naive subsets but far lower in memory CD8+ cells.

Germline lookup yields CDR1 MDHEN and CDR2 SYDVKM. The CDR3 sequence is 15 residues long. A remark on this clonotype: Its antigen is currently unknown.

Each TRB cDNA library was prepared by 5' RACE (with UMI labels). TCRdb reprocessed the 5' RACE reads, with one entry per CDR3 protein and no DNA. Its table lists 20,000 to 25,000 distinct CDR3 sequences. This clonotype was obtained from a human donor in good health. Some clones in this sample may be carry-over from other donors' samples. The genes are TRBV28 and TRBJ2-7; without DNA, the TCRdb call of TRBD2 cannot be checked. The sequencing input was memory CD8+ T cells from blood. CDR3 in amino acids: CASSHPGTTPYEQYF.